Reported below is one T cell receptor (beta chain). The antigen remains undetermined. This record comes from a study of T-cell memory formation after mild COVID-19. Study-wide points: Clones that contracted from day 15 to 85 had balanced CD4/CD8; later expanders were CD4+ biased. The finding that pre-infection memory included some responding clones suggested that cross-reactive memory joined. Shrinking CD4+ clones resided mostly in CM and EM, and CD8+ ones in EMRA.

The CDR3 is made up of 17 amino acids. Germline CDR1 is MGHRA and CDR2 is YSYEKL. Trimming cost V 4 bases and J 5 bases; bases outside gene matches: 10. TCRdb re-analysed the 5' RACE reads in MiXCR, keeping a single row per CDR3 protein. The sample carries 450,000 or so distinct CDR3 sequences, 20% recorded once. The specimen sequenced was PBMCs or a T cell subset sorted from them (not recorded which). This clonotype originated in an adult woman who had mild COVID-19 (a few samples of this study predate the infection). Cell type and time point are not known. This chain connects TRBV4-1 to TRBJ2-5, with 13 bases aligning to TRBD2. The CDR3 spells CASSLGLAGAPHETQYF. CDR3 DNA sequence: TGCGCCAGCAGCCTCGGACTAGCGGGGGCCCCCCACGAGACCCAGTACTTC.